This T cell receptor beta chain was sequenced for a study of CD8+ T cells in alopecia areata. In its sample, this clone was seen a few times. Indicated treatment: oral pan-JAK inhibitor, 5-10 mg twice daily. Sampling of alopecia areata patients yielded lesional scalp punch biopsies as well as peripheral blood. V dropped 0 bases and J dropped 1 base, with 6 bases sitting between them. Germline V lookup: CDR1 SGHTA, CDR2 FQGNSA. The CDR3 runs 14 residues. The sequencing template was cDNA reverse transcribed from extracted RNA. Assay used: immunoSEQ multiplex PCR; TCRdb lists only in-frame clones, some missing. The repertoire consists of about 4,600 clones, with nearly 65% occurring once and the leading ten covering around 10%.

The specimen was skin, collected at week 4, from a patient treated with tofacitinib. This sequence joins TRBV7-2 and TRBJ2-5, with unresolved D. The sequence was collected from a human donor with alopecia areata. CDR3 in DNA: TGTGCCAGCAGCTTAGCCCTTACCCAAGAGACCCAGTACTTC. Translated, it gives CASSLALTQETQYF.